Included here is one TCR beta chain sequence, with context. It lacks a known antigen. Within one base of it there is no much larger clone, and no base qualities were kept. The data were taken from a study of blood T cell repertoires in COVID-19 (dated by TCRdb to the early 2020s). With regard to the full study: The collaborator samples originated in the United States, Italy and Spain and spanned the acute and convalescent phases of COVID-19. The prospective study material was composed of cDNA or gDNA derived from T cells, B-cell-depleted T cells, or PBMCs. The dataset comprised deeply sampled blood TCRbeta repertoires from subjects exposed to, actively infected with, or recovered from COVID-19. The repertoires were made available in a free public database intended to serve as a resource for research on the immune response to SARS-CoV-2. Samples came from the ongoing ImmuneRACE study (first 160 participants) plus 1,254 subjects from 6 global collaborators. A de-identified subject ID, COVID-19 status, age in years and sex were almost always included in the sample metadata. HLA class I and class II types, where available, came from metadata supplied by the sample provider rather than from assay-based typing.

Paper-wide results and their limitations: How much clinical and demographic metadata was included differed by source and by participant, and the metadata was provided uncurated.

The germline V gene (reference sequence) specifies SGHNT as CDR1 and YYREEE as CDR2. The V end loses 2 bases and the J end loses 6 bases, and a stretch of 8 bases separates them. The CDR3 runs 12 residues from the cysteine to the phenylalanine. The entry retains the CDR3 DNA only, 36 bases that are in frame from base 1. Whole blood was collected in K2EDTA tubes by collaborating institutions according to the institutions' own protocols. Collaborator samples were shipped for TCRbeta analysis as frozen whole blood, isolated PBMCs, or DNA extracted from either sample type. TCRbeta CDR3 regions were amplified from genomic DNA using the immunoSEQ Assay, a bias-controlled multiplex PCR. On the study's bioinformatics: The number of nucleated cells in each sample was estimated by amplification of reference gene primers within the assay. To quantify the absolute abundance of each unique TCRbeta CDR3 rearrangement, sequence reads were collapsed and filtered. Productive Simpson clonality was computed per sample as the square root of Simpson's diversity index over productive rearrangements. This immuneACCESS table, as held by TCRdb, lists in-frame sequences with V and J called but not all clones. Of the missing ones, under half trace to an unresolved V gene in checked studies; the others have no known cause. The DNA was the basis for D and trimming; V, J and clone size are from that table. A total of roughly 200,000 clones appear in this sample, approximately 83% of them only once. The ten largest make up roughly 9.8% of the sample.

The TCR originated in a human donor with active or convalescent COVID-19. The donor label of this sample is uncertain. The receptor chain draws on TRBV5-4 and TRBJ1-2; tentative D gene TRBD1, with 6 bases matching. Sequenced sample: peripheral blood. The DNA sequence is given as TGTGCCAGCAGCTTTCGACAGGATGGCTACACCTTC. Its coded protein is CASSFRQDGYTF.